This T cell receptor beta chain was sequenced in a study of blood T cells in healthy people across ages. The use of a sample-barcoded 5' primer and a J-beta primer mix characterized a second PCR of roughly 7 to 12 cycles. TCRdb ran MiXCR on the 5' RACE reads and lists one entry per CDR3 protein. The table lists about 800,000 distinct CDR3 sequences, roughly 25% of them singletons. CDR3 length equals 13 residues. The data also belong to a second study, concerning T cells of mothers and their children.

Sequencing was performed on blood. The source is a boy between 5 and 17 years old in good health. The chain joins TRBV21-1 to TRBJ2-5; the table's D gene call, TRBD1, was not cross checked with the DNA. The J call could be wrong; TRBJ2-7 is a better fit for the DNA end. TRBV21-1 corresponds to a pseudogene. CDR3 sequence: CASSGHRSYEQYF. The DNA for the CDR3 is TGTGCCAGCAGCGGACATCGTTCCTACGAGCAGTACTTC.